Presented here are 10 T cell receptor beta chains from one specimen sequenced in a study. TCRdb called the 5' RACE reads again in MiXCR, with one record for every CDR3 protein. The data hold just under 65,000 distinct CDR3 sequences, with 20% to 25% observed a single time. Sample: memory CD4+ T cells sorted from a lymph node. The sample's subset: memory CD4+ T cells, CD4+CD45RO+CD25-. All receptors derive from a female donor with breast cancer.

This clonotype was seen at least ten times. The chain links TRBV14 to TRBJ1-6; D gene uncertain. The CDR3 loop spans 13 amino acids. V was pared by 2 bases and J by 9 bases, with 8 bases between. Germline V gene lookup returns CDR1 SGHDN and CDR2 FVKESK. CDR3 in amino acids: CASSQLRGSPLHF. The CDR3 DNA is TGTGCCAGCAGCCAATTACGGGGTTCACCCCTCCACTTT.

V and J are TRBV6-5 and TRBJ2-2; TRBD2 matches 13 bases. J lost 5 bases, V lost 7 bases, and 4 bases had no gene match. The CDR3 covers 15 residues. The germline gives CDR1 MNHEY, CDR2 SVGAGI. The CDR3 protein is CASTKTSGRTGELFF. The CDR3 nucleotides are TGTGCCAGCACCAAGACTAGCGGGAGGACCGGGGAGCTGTTTTTT.

This clonotype was seen repeatedly, ten times or more. The chain combines TRBV29-1 with TRBJ1-1; D gene uncertain. Germline CDR1 and CDR2: SQVTM and ANQGSEA. The CDR3 has 13 amino acids. V was cut by 3 bases and J by 2 bases, with 10 bases left in between. CDR3 sequence (DNA): TGCAGCGTTGACCGCGCGGAAAACACTGAAGCTTTCTTT. This encodes CSVDRAENTEAFF. Combining the CDR3 with reference TRBV29-1 and TRBJ1-1 gives the whole variable domain SAVISQKPSRDICQRGTSLTIQCQVDSQVTMMFWYRQQPGQSLTLIATANQGSEATYESGFVIDKFPISRPNLTFSTLTVSNMSPEDSSIYLCSVDRAENTEAFFGQGTRLTVV.

This clonotype appeared many times. This chain uses TRBV10-3 with TRBJ2-2; 7 positions agree with TRBD1. The CDR3 consists of 13 residues. J gave up 5 bases and V 10 bases, and 7 bases lay outside the gene matches. In germline, CDR1 is ENHRY, CDR2 SYGVKD. The CDR3 coding sequence is TGTGCCACCTCCGGGACAGAGACCGGGGAGCTGTTTTTT. It translates to CATSGTETGELFF.

This chain joins TRBV12-3 or TRBV12-4 and TRBJ2-1; D may be TRBD1 (5 bases). V was pared by 5 bases and J by 4 bases, with 12 bases between. CDR3 length equals 14 residues. CDR3 nucleotides: TGTGCCAGCAGTCGACAGAATCAGTACAATGAGCAGTTCTTC. Residues: CASSRQNQYNEQFF.

This clonotype appeared once. CDR3 nucleotides: TGCAGTGCTAGTCTTACCGGGCAGTACTTC. It yields the protein CSASLTGQYF. V usage is TRBV20-1 and J usage is TRBJ2-7, with D unclear. In germline, CDR1 is DFQATT, CDR2 SNEGSKA (reference sequence). The CDR3 is 10 amino acids. The V end lost 3 bases, the J end lost 9 bases, and 9 bases lay between the germline ends.

Within the sample, this clonotype is medium-sized (0.01 to 0.1%). The gene calls are TRBV7-2 and TRBJ1-2, with D perhaps matching TRBD1 (6 bases). Germline CDR1 reads SGHTA; CDR2 reads FQGNSA. V dropped 5 bases and J dropped 3 bases, with 16 bases sitting between them. The CDR3 runs 15 residues. CDR3 sequence reads: CASSQQVGGDYGYTF. CDR3 sequence (DNA): TGTGCCAGCAGCCAACAAGTAGGGGGGGACTATGGCTACACCTTC. Full variable domain (outside the CDR3, taken from reference TRBV7-2 and TRBJ1-2): GAGVSQSPSNKVTEKGKDVELRCDPISGHTALYWYRQSLGQGLEFLIYFQGNSAPDKSGLPSDRFSAERTGGSVSTLTIQRTQQEDSAVYLCASSQQVGGDYGYTFGSGTRLTVV.

This clonotype appeared many times. The chain links TRBV20-1 to TRBJ1-2; D remains ambiguous. Trimming stripped 3 bases from V and 1 base from J, with 9 bases between. The germline gives CDR1 DFQATT, CDR2 SNEGSKA (reference sequence). The CDR3 consists of 13 residues. CDR3 nucleotide sequence: TGCAGTGCTAGTCGGCAGATTAACTATGGCTACACCTTC. Its translation is CSASRQINYGYTF.

This clonotype came up a few times. This chain uses TRBV5-4 with TRBJ1-1, with no clear D. Germline lookup yields CDR1 SGHNT and CDR2 YYREEE (reference sequence). V was pared by 4 bases and J by 0 bases, with 13 bases between. This CDR3 spans 15 amino acids. CDR3 coding DNA: TGTGCCAGCAGCCTACTTTCCGGTATGAACACTGAAGCTTTCTTT. Its translation is CASSLLSGMNTEAFF.

This clonotype showed up just a few times. The V and J genes are TRBV4-1 and TRBJ1-2; D possibly corresponds to TRBD1 (6 bases). The V gene lost 5 bases and the J gene lost 4 bases, with 20 bases spanning the gap. The CDR3 is 16 amino acids. Germline-derived CDR1 and CDR2 are MGHRA and YSYEKL. CDR3 in DNA: TGCGCCAGCAGCTCATCCGAGGACAGCTTACTCTATGGCTACACCTTC. Translating gives CASSSSEDSLLYGYTF.